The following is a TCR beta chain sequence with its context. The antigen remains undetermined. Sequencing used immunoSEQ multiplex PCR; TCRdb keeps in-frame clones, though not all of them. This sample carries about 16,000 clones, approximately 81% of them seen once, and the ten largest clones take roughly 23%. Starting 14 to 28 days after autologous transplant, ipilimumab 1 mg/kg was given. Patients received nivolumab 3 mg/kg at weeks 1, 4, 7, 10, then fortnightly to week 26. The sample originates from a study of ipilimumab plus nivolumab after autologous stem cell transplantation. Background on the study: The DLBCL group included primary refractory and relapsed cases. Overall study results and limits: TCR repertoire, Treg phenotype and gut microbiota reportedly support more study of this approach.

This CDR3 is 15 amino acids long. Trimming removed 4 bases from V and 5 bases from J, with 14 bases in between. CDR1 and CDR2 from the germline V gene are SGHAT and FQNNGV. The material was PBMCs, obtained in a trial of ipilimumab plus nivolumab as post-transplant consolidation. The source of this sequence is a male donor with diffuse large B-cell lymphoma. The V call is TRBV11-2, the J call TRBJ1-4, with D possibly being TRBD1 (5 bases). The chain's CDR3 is CASSSQGWENEKLFF. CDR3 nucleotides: TGTGCCAGCAGCTCCCAGGGTTGGGAGAATGAAAAACTGTTTTTT.